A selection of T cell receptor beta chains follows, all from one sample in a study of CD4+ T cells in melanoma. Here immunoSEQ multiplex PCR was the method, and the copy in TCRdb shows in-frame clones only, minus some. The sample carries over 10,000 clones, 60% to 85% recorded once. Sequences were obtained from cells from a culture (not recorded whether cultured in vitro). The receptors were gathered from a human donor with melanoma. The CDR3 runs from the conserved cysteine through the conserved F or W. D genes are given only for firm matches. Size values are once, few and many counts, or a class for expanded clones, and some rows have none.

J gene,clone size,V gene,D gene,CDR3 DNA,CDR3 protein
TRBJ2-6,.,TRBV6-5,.,TGTGCCAGCAGCGGGGCCAATTCTGGGGCCAACGTCCTGACTTTC,CASSGANSGANVLTF
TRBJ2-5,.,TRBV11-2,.,TGTGCCAGCAGCTTCGGCAGGTCGGAGACCCAGTACTTC,CASSFGRSETQYF
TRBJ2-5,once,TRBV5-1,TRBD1,TGCGCCAGCAGCTTTTCGGGGACAGGAGAAGAGACCCAGTACTTC,CASSFSGTGEETQYF
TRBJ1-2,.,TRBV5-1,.,TGCGCCAGCAGCTTAGAGGGGGGCGTGCGGGGCTACACCTTC,CASSLEGGVRGYTF
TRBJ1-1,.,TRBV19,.,TGTGCCAGTAGTATACATGTTGAAGCTTTCTTT,CASSIHVEAFF
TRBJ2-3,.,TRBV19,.,TGTGCCAGTAGTCTACACGGGGGCTCGAGCACAGATACGCAGTATTTT,CASSLHGGSSTDTQYF
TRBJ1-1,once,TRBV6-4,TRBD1,TGTGCCAGCAGACCCTCGGACAGGGTTTTCACTGAAGCTTTCTTT,CASRPSDRVFTEAFF
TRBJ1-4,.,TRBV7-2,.,TGTGCCAGCAGCCCTCGGGGAGGATATAATGAAAAACTGTTTTTT,CASSPRGGYNEKLFF
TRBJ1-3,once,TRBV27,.,TGTGCCAGCGGAAGGGGAAACACCATATATTTT,CASGRGNTIYF
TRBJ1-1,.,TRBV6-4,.,TGTGCCAGCAGGGCGACACCGAACACTGAAGCTTTCTTT,CASRATPNTEAFF
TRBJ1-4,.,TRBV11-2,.,TGTGCCAGCAGCTTAGTAGCCAGGAGTAATGAAAAACTGTTTTTT,CASSLVARSNEKLFF
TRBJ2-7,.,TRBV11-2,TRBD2,TGTGCCAGCAGCCGACTAGCGGGGATAGACGAGCAGTACTTC,CASSRLAGIDEQYF
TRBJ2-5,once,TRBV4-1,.,TGCGCCAGCAGCCAAGGCCCGGGACGGCAAGAGACCCAGTACTTC,CASSQGPGRQETQYF
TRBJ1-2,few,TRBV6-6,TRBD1,TGTGCCAGCAGTTACTCGACAGGGGCTGACTACACCTTC,CASSYSTGADYTF
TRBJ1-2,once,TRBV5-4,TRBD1,TGTGCCAGCAGCTCATACCTTGGACAGGGGGCGTTGGGTGGCTACACCTTC,CASSSYLGQGALGGYTF
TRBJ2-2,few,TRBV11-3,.,TGTGCCAGCGCGGGCAGGGGGAACACCGGGGAGCTGTTTTTT,CASAGRGNTGELFF
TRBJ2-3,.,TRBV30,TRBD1,TGTGCCCGGGACAGGGGGTGGACAGATACGCAGTATTTT,CARDRGWTDTQYF
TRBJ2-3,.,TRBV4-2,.,TGTGCCAGCAGCCGCACTTCACCAGATACGCAGTATTTT,CASSRTSPDTQYF
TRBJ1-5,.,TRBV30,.,TGTGCCTGGAGTGTCCCCCCGGGACCCCAGCATTTT,CAWSVPPGPQHF
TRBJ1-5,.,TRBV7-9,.,TGTGCCAGCAGCCATGTAGGGGTGGTGAATCAGCCCCAGCATTTT,CASSHVGVVNQPQHF
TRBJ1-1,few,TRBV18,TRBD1,TGTGCCAGCTCTTCGGACAGGCCCCCTGAAGCTTTCTTT,CASSSDRPPEAFF
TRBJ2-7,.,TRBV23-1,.,TGCGCCAGCAGTCACCGCCAGTCCTACGAGCAGTACTTC,CASSHRQSYEQYF
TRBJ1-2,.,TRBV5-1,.,TGCGCCAGCAGCGCAGAGGTATACTATGGCTACACCTTC,CASSAEVYYGYTF
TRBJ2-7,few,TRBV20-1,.,TGCAGTGCTGCGCGGGCCTACGAGCAGTACTTC,CSAARAYEQYF
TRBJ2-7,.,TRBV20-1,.,TGCAGTGCTACTAGCCCGAGGGAGCAGTACTTC,CSATSPREQYF
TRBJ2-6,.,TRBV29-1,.,TGCAGCGTGGAGGGGGGCTCTGGGGCCAACGTCCTGACTTTC,CSVEGGSGANVLTF
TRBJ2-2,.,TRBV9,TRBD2,TGTGCCAGCAGCGTAGAATGGAGCGGGGGGAACACCGGGGAGCTGTTTTTT,CASSVEWSGGNTGELFF
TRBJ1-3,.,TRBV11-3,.,TGTGCCAGCAGATTAAAAATGGGGAGGTGGCGTGGAAACACCATATATTTT,CASRLKMGRWRGNTIYF
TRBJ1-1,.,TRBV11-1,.,TGTGCCAGCAGCCAAGGGGGGGGATGGAACACTGAAGCTTTCTTT,CASSQGGGWNTEAFF
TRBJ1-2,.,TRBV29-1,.,TGCAGCGTGAGAACAGGAATTACTAACTATGGCTACACCTTC,CSVRTGITNYGYTF
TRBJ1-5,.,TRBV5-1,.,TGCGCCAGCAGCTTGCAGGGGAATCAGCCCCAGCATTTT,CASSLQGNQPQHF
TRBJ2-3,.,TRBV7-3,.,TGTGCCAGCAGTGGGGGGGGCCGCGCAGATACGCAGTATTTT,CASSGGGRADTQYF
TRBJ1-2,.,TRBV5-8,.,TGTGCCAGCAGCTTGCCGACAAACTATGGCTACACCTTC,CASSLPTNYGYTF
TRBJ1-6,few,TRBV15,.,TGTGCCACCAGCAGAGTCCCTAATTCACCCCTCCACTTT,CATSRVPNSPLHF
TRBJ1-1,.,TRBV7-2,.,TGTGCCAGCAGCTTAAGCGGACCAAGGGCCACTGAAGCTTTCTTT,CASSLSGPRATEAFF
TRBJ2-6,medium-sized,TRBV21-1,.,TGTGCCACAAGGACAGGAAGCAGCTCTGGGGCCAACGTCCTGACTTTC,CATRTGSSSGANVLTF
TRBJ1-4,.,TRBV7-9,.,TGTGCCAGCAGCCGGGGAGGGGACCGGGAAAAACTGTTTTTT,CASSRGGDREKLFF
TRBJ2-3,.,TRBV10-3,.,TGTGCCATCAGCGGACCGACCACAGATACGCAGTATTTT,CAISGPTTDTQYF
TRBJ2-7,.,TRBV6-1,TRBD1,TGTGCCAGCAGTCTCCACCACAGGGGCGAGCAGTACTTC,CASSLHHRGEQYF
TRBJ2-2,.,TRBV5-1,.,TGCGCCAGCAGCCCAAGCACAGGGTTCGCCGGGGAGCTGTTTTTT,CASSPSTGFAGELFF
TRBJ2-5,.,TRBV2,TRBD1,TGTGCCAGCAGTCCGGGACAGGGGGGGTACCAAGAGACCCAGTACTTC,CASSPGQGGYQETQYF
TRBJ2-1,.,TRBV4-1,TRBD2,TGCGCCAGCAGCCAAGGAAGGGTTCCGGGGGGGTACAATGAGCAGTTCTTC,CASSQGRVPGGYNEQFF
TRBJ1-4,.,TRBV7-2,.,TGTGCCAGCGCGAGGAGCAGGGCCGATGAAAAACTGTTTTTT,CASARSRADEKLFF
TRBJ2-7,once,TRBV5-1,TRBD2,TGCGCCAGCAGCTTGGGGACTAGCGGGCGAGAGCAGTACTTC,CASSLGTSGREQYF
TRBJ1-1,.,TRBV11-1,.,TGTGCCAGCAGCCGGGGTCGAAGGAGAACCTTGGGCACTGAAGCTTTCTTT,CASSRGRRRTLGTEAFF
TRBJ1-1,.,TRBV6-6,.,TGTGCCAGCAGTTCCCACCCGGGGGGAGAAGCTTTCTTT,CASSSHPGGEAFF
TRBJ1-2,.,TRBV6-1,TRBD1,TGTGCCACCCGGACAGGATCTAGCGAAGGCTACACCTTC,CATRTGSSEGYTF
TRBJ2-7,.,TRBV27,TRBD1,TGTGCCAGCAGTTTATTCCAGGGGGCCTACGAGCAGTACTTC,CASSLFQGAYEQYF
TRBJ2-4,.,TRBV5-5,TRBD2,TGTGCCAGCAGCAAAAGCGGGGGGGCCACGAACATTCAGTACTTC,CASSKSGGATNIQYF
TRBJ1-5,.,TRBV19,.,TGTGCCAGTAGTATTTCCTATCAGCCCCAGCATTTT,CASSISYQPQHF
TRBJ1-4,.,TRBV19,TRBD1,TGTGCCAGTAGTCCGGGACAGCCCCGTGAAAAACTGTTTTTT,CASSPGQPREKLFF
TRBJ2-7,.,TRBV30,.,TGTGCCTGGAGTTTAGGTTACGAGCAGTACTTC,CAWSLGYEQYF
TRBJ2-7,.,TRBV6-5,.,TGTGCCAGCCGTATAAGGGGCGAGCAGTACTTC,CASRIRGEQYF
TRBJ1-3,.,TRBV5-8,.,TGTGCCAGCAGCTTGAAACGGAGAAACACCATATATTTT,CASSLKRRNTIYF
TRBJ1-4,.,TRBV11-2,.,TGTGCCAGCAGTTATCTACCCGGGGAGTACGAAAAACTGTTTTTT,CASSYLPGEYEKLFF
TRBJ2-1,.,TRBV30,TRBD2,TGTGCCTGGAGTACGGGACTAGCGGGGATTGATGAGCAGTTCTTC,CAWSTGLAGIDEQFF
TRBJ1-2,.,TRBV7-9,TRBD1,TGTGCCAGCAGGGTGACAGGGGCAATTGACTATGGCTACACCTTC,CASRVTGAIDYGYTF
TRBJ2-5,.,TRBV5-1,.,TGCGCCAGCAGCTTAACCGGGACCTTTTCTGAGACCCAGTACTTC,CASSLTGTFSETQYF
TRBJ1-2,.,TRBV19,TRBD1,TGTGCCAGTAGTGGACAGGGGAGTCACTATGGCTACACCTTC,CASSGQGSHYGYTF
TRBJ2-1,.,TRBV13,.,TGTGCCAGCAGCTTAGTGCCCATGTACAATGAGCAGTTCTTC,CASSLVPMYNEQFF